What follows are 27 T cell receptor beta chains derived from one specimen sequenced in a study of T cell responses to AZD1222 COVID-19 vaccine. Some clones are missing from TCRdb's copy, which holds only in-frame ones; the method was immunoSEQ multiplex PCR. The sample contains about 150,000 clones, less than 90% of which appear only once. Here the sequenced sample was peripheral blood, taken after recovery from COVID-19. Receptor source: an adult who had recovered from COVID-19.

As regards this clone: The sample has other DNA sequences that encode this CDR3 too. The chain carries TRBV7-9 and TRBJ2-1, with 11 bases aligning to TRBD2. V dropped 0 bases and J dropped 4; count of bases not matched to a gene: 2. The germline V gene has CDR1 SEHNR and CDR2 FQNEAQ (reference sequence). The CDR3 spans 16 residues. CDR3 region: CASSLALAGEYNEQFF. The CDR3 nucleotides read TGTGCCAGCAGCTTAGCACTAGCGGGAGAATACAATGAGCAGTTCTTC. Full variable domain (rest looked up from reference TRBV7-9 and TRBJ2-1): DTGVSQNPRHKITKRGQNVTFRCDPISEHNRLYWYRQTLGQGPEFLTYFQNEAQLEKSRLLSDRFSAERPKGSFSTLEIQRTEQGDSAMYLCASSLALAGEYNEQFFGPGTRLTVL.

The J gene is TRBJ2-2, the V gene TRBV5-1, with D unresolved. The V and J ends lost 4 bases and 4 bases respectively, with 17 bases between them. Germline V gene sequence: CDR1 SGHRS, CDR2 YFSETQ. CDR3 length: 16 amino acids. The CDR3 bases are TGCGCCAGCAGCCACCTAGGTGATTCCGCCACCGGGGAGCTGTTTTTT. Its protein product is CASSHLGDSATGELFF. Based on the CDR3 plus reference TRBV5-1 and TRBJ2-2, the full variable domain is KAGVTQTPRYLIKTRGQQVTLSCSPISGHRSVSWYQQTPGQGLQFLFEYFSETQRNKGNFPGRFSGRQFSNSRSEMNVSTLELGDSALYLCASSHLGDSATGELFFGEGSRLTVL.

The V gene is TRBV19, the J gene TRBJ1-2; D is unclear. V gave up 7 bases and J gave up 0 bases, with 15 bases separating them. From germline, CDR1 is LNHDA and CDR2 SQIVND (reference sequence). This CDR3 spans 15 amino acids. The CDR3 DNA reads as TGTGCCAGTAAACACCTTGGTGGCGCTAACTATGGCTACACCTTC. Translating it yields CASKHLGGANYGYTF. Full variable domain (outside the CDR3, taken from reference TRBV19 and TRBJ1-2): DGGITQSPKYLFRKEGQNVTLSCEQNLNHDAMYWYRQDPGQGLRLIYYSQIVNDFQKGDIAEGYSVSREKKESFPLTVTSAQKNPTAFYLCASKHLGGANYGYTFGSGTRLTVV.

The V and J genes are TRBV19 and TRBJ1-5; D is uncertain. The V and J ends lost 4 bases and 4 bases respectively, with 8 bases between them. The CDR3 sequence is 13 residues long. Germline V CDR1 and CDR2: LNHDA, SQIVND (reference sequence). The CDR3 reads CASSNYENQPQHF. In DNA, the CDR3 is TGTGCCAGTAGTAATTATGAGAATCAGCCCCAGCATTTT.

This clone showed up just once. This rearrangement joins TRBV7-8 to TRBJ2-3, with 7 bases identical to TRBD2. Per germline, CDR1 SGHVS and CDR2 FQNEAQ. With 1 base clipped from V and 4 bases from J, the junction kept 5 bases outside the gene matches. This CDR3 comprises 15 residues. CDR3 loop: CASSLVGGAADTQYF. The DNA for the CDR3 is TGTGCCAGCAGCTTAGTGGGAGGGGCGGCAGATACGCAGTATTTT. Variable domain in full (rest from reference TRBV7-8 and TRBJ2-3): GAGVSQSPRYKVAKRGQDVALRCDPISGHVSLFWYQQALGQGPEFLTYFQNEAQLDKSGLPSDRFFAERPEGSVSTLKIQRTQQEDSAVYLCASSLVGGAADTQYFGPGTRLTVL.

The genes are TRBV3-1 (or the pseudogene TRBV3-2) and TRBJ1-3; D ambiguous. The germline V and J ends were trimmed by 3 bases and 7 bases, with 19 bases remaining between them. This CDR3 spans 16 amino acids. Per the germline V gene, CDR1 is LGHDT and CDR2 is YNNKEL (reference sequence). CDR3: CASSQIPTRIRNTIYF. The CDR3 nucleotides are TGTGCCAGCAGCCAGATCCCGACCCGAATTCGGAACACCATATATTTT.

The chain links TRBV27 to TRBJ2-5; D gene ambiguous. The CDR3 spans 13 residues. Germline V gives CDR1 MNHEY, CDR2 SMNVEV (reference sequence). V was cut by 5 bases and J by 1 base, with 8 bases left in between. In DNA, the CDR3 is TGTGCCAGCAGTCCCCTAATCCAAGAGACCCAGTACTTC. Its translation: CASSPLIQETQYF.

The chain recombines TRBV27 with TRBJ1-3; perhaps TRBD1 as D (6 bases). Trimming took off 3 bases at V and 4 bases at J, with 7 bases between the two ends. The CDR3 totals 13 residues. Germline CDR1 is MNHEY and CDR2 is SMNVEV (reference sequence). The CDR3 DNA is TGTGCCAGCAGTTTTACAGGGGGAAACACCATATATTTT. Its protein product is CASSFTGGNTIYF.

Here the CDR3 reads CASSPGQGDGYTF. CDR3 bases: TGTGCCAGCTCACCGGGACAGGGCGATGGCTACACCTTC. V usage is TRBV18 and J usage is TRBJ1-2; 9 bases agree with TRBD1. The CDR3 is 13 amino acids. Germline lookup yields CDR1 KGHSH and CDR2 LQKENI. V lost 3 bases and J lost 6; bases outside the gene matches: 2. Full variable domain (outside the CDR3, taken from reference TRBV18 and TRBJ1-2): NAGVMQNPRHLVRRRGQEARLRCSPMKGHSHVYWYRQLPEEGLKFMVYLQKENIIDESGMPKERFSAEFPKEGPSILRIQQVVRGDSAAYFCASSPGQGDGYTFGSGTRLTVV.

The chain employs TRBV21-1 and TRBJ2-5; TRBD2, as called in the table, went unchecked against the DNA. TRBV21-1 is designated a pseudogene. The CDR3 runs 13 residues. The CDR3, as DNA: TGTGCCAGCACCATCCCCGGGGGAGAGACCCAGTACTTC. Its translation: CASTIPGGETQYF.

CDR3: CATLPTGGSYEQYF. The CDR3 DNA reads as TGTGCCACCTTACCAACAGGGGGCTCCTACGAGCAGTACTTC. V is TRBV10-3 and J is TRBJ2-7; 8 bases line up with TRBD1. The V gene end was trimmed by 10 bases and the J gene end by 0 bases; junction bases not matched to a gene: 8. CDR3 size: 14 residues. From germline, CDR1 is ENHRY and CDR2 SYGVKD.

The chain has TRBV29-1 and TRBJ2-1; 9 positions agree with TRBD2. The CDR3 spans 16 residues. Germline CDR1 reads SQVTM; CDR2 reads ANQGSEA. Unmatched junction bases numbered 10, after V lost 2 bases and J lost 5 bases. The CDR3, as DNA: TGCAGCGTTGAACAGATAGCGGGGGTGACCGACAATGAGCAGTTCTTC. Protein: CSVEQIAGVTDNEQFF.

V usage is TRBV7-2 and J usage is TRBJ2-3; TRBD1 might be the D (6 bases). Germline V gives CDR1 SGHTA, CDR2 FQGNSA. V was cut by 4 bases and J by 5 bases, with 13 bases left in between. CDR3 size: 14 residues. For the CDR3, the DNA is TGTGCCAGCAGCTCGAGAACAGGGAAAGATACGCAGTATTTT. Translating it yields CASSSRTGKDTQYF.

Here the CDR3 reads CASSQALGRGPRNDSPLHF. The CDR3 region has the DNA TGTGCCAGCAGCCAAGCATTGGGCAGGGGCCCCCGAAATGACTCACCCCTCCACTTT. V usage is TRBV3-1 (or the pseudogene TRBV3-2) and J usage is TRBJ1-6; D possibly corresponds to TRBD1 (6 bases). The CDR3 is made up of 19 amino acids. V lost 1 base and J lost 10, with 26 bases in between. The germline CDR1 and CDR2 sequences are LGHDT and YNNKEL (reference sequence).

The chain is built from TRBV12-3 or TRBV12-4 and TRBJ2-3; D unclear. The CDR3 extends over 12 amino acids. Deletions cut 7 bases from V and 3 bases from J, with 8 bases between. The CDR3 DNA follows: TGTGCCAGCACCACCGGGACAGATACGCAGTATTTT. The encoded protein is CASTTGTDTQYF.

The chain links TRBV29-1 to TRBJ1-2; 7 nucleotides align to TRBD1. The V segment lost 6 bases and the J segment 5 bases; nucleotides outside the gene matches: 9. Germline CDR1 is SQVTM and CDR2 is ANQGSEA. The CDR3 consists of 13 residues. The CDR3 nucleotides read TGCAGCGTGGCTTCCGGGACAGAATATGGCTACACCTTC. It yields the protein CSVASGTEYGYTF.

This clone occurred once. This chain connects TRBV24-1 to TRBJ1-2; D unclear. Germline V gene lookup returns CDR1 KGHDR and CDR2 SFDVKD. The CDR3 is 12 residues long. The V end lost 4 bases, the J end lost 4 bases, and 6 bases lay between the germline ends. The CDR3 region has the DNA TGTGCCACCAGTGAGAACAGCTATGGCTACACCTTC. As protein: CATSENSYGYTF.

The chain joins TRBV7-9 to TRBJ1-2; TRBD1 might be the D (6 bases). Per the germline V gene, CDR1 is SEHNR and CDR2 is FQNEAQ (reference sequence). The V and J ends lost 5 bases and 2 bases respectively, with 12 bases between them. The length of the CDR3 is 14 residues. The CDR3 loop reads CASSSTGLNYGYTF. CDR3 sequence (DNA): TGTGCCAGCAGCAGTACAGGGTTGAACTATGGCTACACCTTC.

This sequence joins TRBV11-2 and TRBJ2-2, with 9 bases that match TRBD1. Trimming took 3 bases from V and 4 from J; bases not matched to a gene: 9. Germline-derived CDR1 and CDR2 are SGHAT and FQNNGV. CDR3 size: 17 residues. CDR3 protein: CASSFGSGTGTTGELFF. For the CDR3, the DNA is TGTGCCAGCAGCTTTGGCTCCGGGACAGGGACCACCGGGGAGCTGTTTTTT.

The chain employs TRBV18 and TRBJ1-1; 9 nucleotides match TRBD1. Trimming at V came to 1 base and at J to 6 bases, leaving 6 bases not matched to a gene. Germline CDR1 reads KGHSH; CDR2 reads LQKENI. This CDR3 contains 15 residues. DNA for the CDR3: TGTGCCAGCTCACCACGCCGGACAGGGGTCCCTGAAGCTTTCTTT. This translates into CASSPRRTGVPEAFF. The variable domain in full, completed from reference TRBV18 and TRBJ1-1, reads NAGVMQNPRHLVRRRGQEARLRCSPMKGHSHVYWYRQLPEEGLKFMVYLQKENIIDESGMPKERFSAEFPKEGPSILRIQQVVRGDSAAYFCASSPRRTGVPEAFFGQGTRLTVV.

The chain combines TRBV6-2 or TRBV6-3 with TRBJ2-6; no clear D. CDR3 length equals 15 residues. CDR1 is MNHEY and CDR2 is SVGEGT in the germline V gene. Between the trimmed V and J ends, which lost 0 bases and 13 bases, there was a span of 16 bases. CDR3 sequence (DNA): TGTGCCAGCAGTTACTCGAGGAGCGTCCAAGCTGTCCTGACTTTC. Protein product: CASSYSRSVQAVLTF.

This clone was picked up a small number of times. The rearrangement links TRBV7-9 to TRBJ1-5; D unclear. The ends were cut back, 3 bases at V and 6 bases at J, with 12 bases in the middle. CDR3 size: 14 residues. The germline gives CDR1 SEHNR, CDR2 FQNEAQ (reference sequence). The CDR3 DNA sequence: TGTGCCAGCAGCTTTGACCAGACTCTTCAGCCCCAGCATTTT. It is translated as CASSFDQTLQPQHF.

A few counts support this clone. The V gene is TRBV14, the J gene TRBJ2-1; TRBD1 matches 12 bases. The V gene end was trimmed by 1 base and the J gene end by 4 bases; junction bases not matched to a gene: 5. The germline CDR1 and CDR2 sequences are SGHDN and FVKESK. This CDR3 comprises 17 residues. The CDR3 protein is CASSQAPGQGAYNEQFF. The CDR3 coding sequence is TGTGCCAGCAGCCAAGCTCCGGGACAGGGGGCATACAATGAGCAGTTCTTC.

This clone was detected only a few times. The chain is built from TRBV15 and TRBJ1-4; D not certain. Germline CDR1 is LNHNV and CDR2 is YYDKDF (reference sequence). CDR3 length equals 15 residues. V was clipped by 0 bases and J by 6 bases, with 11 bases between them. The CDR3 DNA sequence: TGTGCCACCAGCAGAGATCGGGGTTGGGATGAAAAACTGTTTTTT. This encodes CATSRDRGWDEKLFF.

V gene TRBV2 combines with J gene TRBJ2-7, with D possibly being TRBD2 (7 bases). The CDR3 is 10 residues long. The germline gives CDR1 SNHLY, CDR2 FYNNEI. Trimming pared 6 bases from V and 10 bases from J, leaving 10 bases between. The CDR3, as DNA: TGTGCCAGCAGCGCGGGGGCTCAGTACTTC. This codes for CASSAGAQYF. The full variable domain, completed using reference TRBV2 and TRBJ2-7, is EPEVTQTPSHQVTQMGQEVILRCVPISNHLYFYWYRQILGQKVEFLVSFYNNEISEKSEIFDDQFSVERPDGSNFTLKIRSTKLEDSAMYFCASSAGAQYFGPGTRLTVT.

J is TRBJ1-1 and V is TRBV6-4, with D possibly matching TRBD1 (6 bases). V lost 4 bases to trimming and J lost 4 bases, with 13 bases between them. The length of the CDR3 is 14 residues. Germline V gene data show CDR1 as MRHNA and CDR2 as SNTAGT. Here the CDR3 reads CASSATGTVTEAFF. CDR3 bases: TGTGCCAGCAGTGCCACAGGGACCGTCACTGAAGCTTTCTTT.

The chain is built from TRBV4-2 and TRBJ2-2; 7 bases align to TRBD2. The V gene's germline CDR1 is LGHNA and CDR2 YNFKEQ. There are 16 residues in the CDR3. Germline trimming cut 0 bases from V and 0 bases from J; bases unmatched to any gene: 1. CDR3 sequence: CASSQDSGTNTGELFF. CDR3 nucleotides: TGTGCCAGCAGCCAAGACAGCGGGACGAACACCGGGGAGCTGTTTTTT.